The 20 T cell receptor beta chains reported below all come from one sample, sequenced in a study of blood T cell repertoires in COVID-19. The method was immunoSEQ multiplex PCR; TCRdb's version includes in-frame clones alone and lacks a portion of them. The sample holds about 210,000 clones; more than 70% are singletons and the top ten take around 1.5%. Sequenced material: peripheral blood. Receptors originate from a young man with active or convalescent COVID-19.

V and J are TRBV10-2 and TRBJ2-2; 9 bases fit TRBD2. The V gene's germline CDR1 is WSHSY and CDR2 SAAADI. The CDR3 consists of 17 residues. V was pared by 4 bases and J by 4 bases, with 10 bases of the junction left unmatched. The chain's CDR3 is CASSAKISGGSTGELFF. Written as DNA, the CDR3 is TGCGCCAGCAGTGCCAAAATTAGCGGGGGCTCCACCGGGGAGCTGTTTTTT.

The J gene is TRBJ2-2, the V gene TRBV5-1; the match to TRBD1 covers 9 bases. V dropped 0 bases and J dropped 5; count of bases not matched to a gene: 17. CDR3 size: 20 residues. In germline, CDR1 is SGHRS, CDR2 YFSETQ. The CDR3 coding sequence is TGCGCCAGCAGCTTGGGTTTTAGTGGCGCAGGGACAGGGATAACCGGGGAGCTGTTTTTT. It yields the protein CASSLGFSGAGTGITGELFF.

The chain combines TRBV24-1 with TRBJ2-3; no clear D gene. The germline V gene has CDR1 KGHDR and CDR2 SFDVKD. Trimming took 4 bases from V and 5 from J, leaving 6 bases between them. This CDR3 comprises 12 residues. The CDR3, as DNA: TGTGCCACCAGTGACCAAAAAGATACGCAGTATTTT. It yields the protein CATSDQKDTQYF.

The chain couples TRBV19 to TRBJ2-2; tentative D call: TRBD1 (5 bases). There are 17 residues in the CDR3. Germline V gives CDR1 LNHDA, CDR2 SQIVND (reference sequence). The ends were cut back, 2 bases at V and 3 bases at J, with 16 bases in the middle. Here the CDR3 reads CASSIFRKGFDTGELFF. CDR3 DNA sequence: TGTGCCAGTAGTATATTCAGGAAGGGGTTCGACACCGGGGAGCTGTTTTTT.

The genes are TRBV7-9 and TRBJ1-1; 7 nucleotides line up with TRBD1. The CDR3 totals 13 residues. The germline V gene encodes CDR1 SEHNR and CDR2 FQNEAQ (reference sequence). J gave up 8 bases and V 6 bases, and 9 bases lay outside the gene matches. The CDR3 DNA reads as TGTGCCAGCAGTCAGACAGGGCTAGGAGAAGCTTTCTTT. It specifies CASSQTGLGEAFF.

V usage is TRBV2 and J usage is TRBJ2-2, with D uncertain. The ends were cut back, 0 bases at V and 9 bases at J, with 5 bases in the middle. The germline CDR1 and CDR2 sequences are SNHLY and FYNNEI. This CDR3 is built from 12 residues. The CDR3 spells CASSEAGRELFF. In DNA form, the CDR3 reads TGTGCCAGCAGTGAAGCGGGCCGGGAGCTGTTTTTT.

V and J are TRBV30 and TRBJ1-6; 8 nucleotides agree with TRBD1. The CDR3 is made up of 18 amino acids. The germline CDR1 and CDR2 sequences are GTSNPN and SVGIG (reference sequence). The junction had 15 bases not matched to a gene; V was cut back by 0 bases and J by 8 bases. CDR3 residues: CAWSVPRGRIGSDSPLHF. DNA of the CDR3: TGTGCCTGGAGTGTACCCAGGGGGCGAATCGGAAGTGATTCACCCCTCCACTTT.

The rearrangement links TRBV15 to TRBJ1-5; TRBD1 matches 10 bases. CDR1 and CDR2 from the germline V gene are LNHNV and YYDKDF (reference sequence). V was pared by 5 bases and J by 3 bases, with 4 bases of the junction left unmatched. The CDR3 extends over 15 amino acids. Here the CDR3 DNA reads TGTGCCACCAGCTGGGGACAGGGGTACAATCAGCCCCAGCATTTT. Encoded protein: CATSWGQGYNQPQHF.

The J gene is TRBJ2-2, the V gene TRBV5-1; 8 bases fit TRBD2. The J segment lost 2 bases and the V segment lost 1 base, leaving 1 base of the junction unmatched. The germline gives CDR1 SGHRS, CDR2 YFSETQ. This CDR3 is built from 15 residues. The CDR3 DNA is TGCGCCAGCAGCTTGACTAGCGGAAACACCGGGGAGCTGTTTTTT. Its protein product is CASSLTSGNTGELFF.

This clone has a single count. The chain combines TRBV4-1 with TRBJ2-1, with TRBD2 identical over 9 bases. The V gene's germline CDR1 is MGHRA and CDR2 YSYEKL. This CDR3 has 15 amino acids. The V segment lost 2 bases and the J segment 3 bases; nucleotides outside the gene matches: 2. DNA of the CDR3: TGCGCCAGCAGCCAAAGCGGGGGGCGCTACAATGAGCAGTTCTTC. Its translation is CASSQSGGRYNEQFF.

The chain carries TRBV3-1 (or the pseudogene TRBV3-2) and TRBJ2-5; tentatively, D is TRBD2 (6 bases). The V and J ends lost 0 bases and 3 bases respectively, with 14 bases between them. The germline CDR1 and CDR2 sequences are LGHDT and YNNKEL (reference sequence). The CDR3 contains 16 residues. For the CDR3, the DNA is TGTGCCAGCAGCCAAGAACGGGGGAAGACGGAAGAGACCCAGTACTTC. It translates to CASSQERGKTEETQYF.

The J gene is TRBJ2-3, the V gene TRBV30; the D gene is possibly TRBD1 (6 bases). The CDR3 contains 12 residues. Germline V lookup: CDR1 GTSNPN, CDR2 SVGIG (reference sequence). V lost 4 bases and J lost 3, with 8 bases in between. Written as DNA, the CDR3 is TGTGCCTGGACAGGGGTTACAGATACGCAGTATTTT. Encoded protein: CAWTGVTDTQYF. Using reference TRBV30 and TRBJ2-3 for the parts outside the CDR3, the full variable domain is SQTIHQWPATLVQPVGSPLSLECTVEGTSNPNLYWYRQAAGRGLQLLFYSVGIGQISSEVPQNLSASRPQDRQFILSSKKLLLSDSGFYLCAWTGVTDTQYFGPGTRLTVL.

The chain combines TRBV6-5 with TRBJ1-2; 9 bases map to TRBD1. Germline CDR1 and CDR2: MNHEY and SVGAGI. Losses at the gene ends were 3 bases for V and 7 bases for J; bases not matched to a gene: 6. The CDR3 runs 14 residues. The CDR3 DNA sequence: TGTGCCAGCAGTTATACGAACAGGGGGCCTGGCTACACCTTC. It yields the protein CASSYTNRGPGYTF.

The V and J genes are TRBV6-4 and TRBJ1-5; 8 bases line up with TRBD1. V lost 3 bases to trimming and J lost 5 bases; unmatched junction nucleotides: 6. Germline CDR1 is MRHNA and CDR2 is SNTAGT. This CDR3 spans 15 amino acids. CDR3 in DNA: TGTGCCAGCAGTGATGGCAGGGGGCGGGATCAGCCCCAGCATTTT. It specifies CASSDGRGRDQPQHF.

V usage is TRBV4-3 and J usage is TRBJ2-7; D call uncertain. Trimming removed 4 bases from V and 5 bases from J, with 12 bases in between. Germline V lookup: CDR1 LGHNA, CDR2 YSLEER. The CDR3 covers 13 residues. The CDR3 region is CASSRGLVDEQYF. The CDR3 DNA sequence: TGCGCCAGCAGCCGTGGTCTAGTAGACGAGCAGTACTTC.

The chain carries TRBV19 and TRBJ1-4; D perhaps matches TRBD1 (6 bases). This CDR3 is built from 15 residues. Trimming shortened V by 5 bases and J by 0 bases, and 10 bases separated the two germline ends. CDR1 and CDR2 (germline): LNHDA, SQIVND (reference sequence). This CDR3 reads CASSLRTATNEKLFF. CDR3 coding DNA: TGTGCCAGTAGTCTGCGGACAGCAACTAATGAAAAACTGTTTTTT.

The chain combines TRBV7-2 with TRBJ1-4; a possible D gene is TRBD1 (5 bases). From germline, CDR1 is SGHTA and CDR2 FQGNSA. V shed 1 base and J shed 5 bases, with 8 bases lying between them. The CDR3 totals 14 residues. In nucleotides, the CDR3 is TGTGCCAGCAGCTTAGTTCCAGGGAATGAAAAACTGTTTTTT. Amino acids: CASSLVPGNEKLFF. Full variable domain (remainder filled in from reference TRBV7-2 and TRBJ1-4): GAGVSQSPSNKVTEKGKDVELRCDPISGHTALYWYRQSLGQGLEFLIYFQGNSAPDKSGLPSDRFSAERTGGSVSTLTIQRTQQEDSAVYLCASSLVPGNEKLFFGSGTQLSVL.

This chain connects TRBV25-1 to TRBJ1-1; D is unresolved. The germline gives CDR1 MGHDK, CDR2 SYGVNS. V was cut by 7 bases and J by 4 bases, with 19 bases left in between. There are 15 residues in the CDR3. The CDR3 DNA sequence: TGTGCCAGCACCGGTCCGTTCGGTATCGCCACTGAAGCTTTCTTT. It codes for CASTGPFGIATEAFF. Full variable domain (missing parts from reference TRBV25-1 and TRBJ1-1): EADIYQTPRYLVIGTGKKITLECSQTMGHDKMYWYQQDPGMELHLIHYSYGVNSTEKGDLSSESTVSRIRTEHFPLTLESARPSHTSQYLCASTGPFGIATEAFFGQGTRLTVV.

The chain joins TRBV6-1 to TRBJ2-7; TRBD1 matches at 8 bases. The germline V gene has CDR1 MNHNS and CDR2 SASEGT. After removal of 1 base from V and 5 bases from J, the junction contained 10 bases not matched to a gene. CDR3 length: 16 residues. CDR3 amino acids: CASSEVSRTGSDEQYF. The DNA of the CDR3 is TGTGCCAGCAGTGAAGTCTCCAGGACAGGGTCCGACGAGCAGTACTTC.

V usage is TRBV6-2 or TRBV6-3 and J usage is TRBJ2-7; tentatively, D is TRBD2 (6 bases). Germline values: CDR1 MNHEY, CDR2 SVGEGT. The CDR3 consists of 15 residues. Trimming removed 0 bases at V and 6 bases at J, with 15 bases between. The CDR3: CASSYSMAGYAEQYF. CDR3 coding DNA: TGTGCCAGCAGTTACTCGATGGCGGGATATGCCGAGCAGTACTTC.